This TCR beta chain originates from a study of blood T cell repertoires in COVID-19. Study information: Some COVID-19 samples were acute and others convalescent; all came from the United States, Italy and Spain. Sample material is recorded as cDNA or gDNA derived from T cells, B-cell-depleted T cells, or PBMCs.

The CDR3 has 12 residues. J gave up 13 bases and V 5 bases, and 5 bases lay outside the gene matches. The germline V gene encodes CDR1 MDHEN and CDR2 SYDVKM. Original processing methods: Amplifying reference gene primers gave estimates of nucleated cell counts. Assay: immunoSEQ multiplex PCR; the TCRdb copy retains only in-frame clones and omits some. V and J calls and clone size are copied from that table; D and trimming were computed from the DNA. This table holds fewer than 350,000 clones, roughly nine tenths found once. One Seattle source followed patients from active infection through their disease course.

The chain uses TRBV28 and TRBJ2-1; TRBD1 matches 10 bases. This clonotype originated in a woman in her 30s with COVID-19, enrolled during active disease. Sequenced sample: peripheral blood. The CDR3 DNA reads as TGTGCCAGCAGTCTAAGGGACAGGGGTCAGTTCTTC. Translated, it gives CASSLRDRGQFF. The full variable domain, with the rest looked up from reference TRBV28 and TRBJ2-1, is DVKVTQSSRYLVKRTGEKVFLECVQDMDHENMFWYRQDPGLGLRLIYFSYDVKMKEKGDIPEGYSVSREKKERFSLILESASTNQTSMYLCASSLRDRGQFFGPGTRLTVL.